This TCR beta chain was retrieved from a study of cytomegalovirus exposure and HLA in healthy donors. Study in general: Samples from HLA-typed donors yielded about 85 million unique TCRs in an early data release.

A word on this clone: As yet, its antigen is unknown.

Overall study findings and caveats: Common viral pathogens seemed to be connected with several of the most significant clusters, according to a later analysis.

The PCR had 60 Vbeta and 13 Jbeta primers. The table came from immunoSEQ multiplex PCR; TCRdb's copy has only in-frame clones and leaves some out. The sample has 80,000 to 100,000 clones; roughly three quarters are singletons. CDR1 SGHKS and CDR2 YYEKEE come from the germline V gene (reference sequence). Trimming removed 2 bases from V and 6 bases from J, with 15 bases in between. There are 15 residues in the CDR3. The receptor was isolated from a man in his forties in good health and CMV-seronegative. J is TRBJ1-5 and V is TRBV5-5; no firm D call. What was sequenced was PBMCs. The DNA of the CDR3 is TGTGCCAGCAGCTTAACTTCGGGTGCGGTTCAGCCCCAGCATTTT. It is translated as CASSLTSGAVQPQHF.